The clone carrying this T cell receptor beta chain was counted a single time. Its target is unknown. Per the germline V gene, CDR1 is MNHNS and CDR2 is SASEGT. V dropped 6 bases and J dropped 1 base, with 9 bases sitting between them. The CDR3 has 13 amino acids. This was a survey-level run. TCRdb's table, derived via immunoSEQ multiplex PCR, lists solely in-frame clones and lacks some. The table has fewer than 40,000 clones, approximately 90% seen once. This record belongs to a study of multiple sclerosis patients with progressive multifocal leukoencephalopathy. Turning to the study itself: The control group, sampled over time, had multiple sclerosis, received natalizumab and did not develop PML. Study-wide results and caveats: Findings may reflect JC virus infection or just general immunocompromise. Most PML patients had lower entropy, suggesting less diverse TRB repertoires.

The sample's time point: before natalizumab initiation. The sequence was collected from a human donor with multiple sclerosis. The chain carries TRBV6-1 and TRBJ1-1, with a tentative D call TRBD1 (5 bases). The sample taken for sequencing was PBMCs. The CDR3 coding sequence is TGTGCCAGCAGCAGAACAGGGAACACTGAAGCTTTCTTT. Translating it yields CASSRTGNTEAFF.